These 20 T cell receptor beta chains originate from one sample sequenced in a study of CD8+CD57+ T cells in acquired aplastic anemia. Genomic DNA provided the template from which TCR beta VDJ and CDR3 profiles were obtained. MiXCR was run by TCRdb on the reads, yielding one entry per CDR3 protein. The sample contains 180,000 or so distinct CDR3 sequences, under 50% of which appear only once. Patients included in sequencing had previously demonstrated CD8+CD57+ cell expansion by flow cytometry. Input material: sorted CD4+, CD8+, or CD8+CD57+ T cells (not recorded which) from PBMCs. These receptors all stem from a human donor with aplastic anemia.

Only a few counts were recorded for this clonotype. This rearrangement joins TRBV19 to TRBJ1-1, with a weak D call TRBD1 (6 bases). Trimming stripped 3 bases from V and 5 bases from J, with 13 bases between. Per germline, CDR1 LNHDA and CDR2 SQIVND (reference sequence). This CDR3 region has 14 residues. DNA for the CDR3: TGTGCCAGTAGTATCTTACAGGGTGGAACTGAAGCTTTCTTT. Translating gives CASSILQGGTEAFF.

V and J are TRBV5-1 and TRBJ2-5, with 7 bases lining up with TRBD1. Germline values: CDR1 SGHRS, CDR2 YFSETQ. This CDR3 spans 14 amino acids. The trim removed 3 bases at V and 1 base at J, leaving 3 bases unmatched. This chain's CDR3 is CASSSDRPQETQYF. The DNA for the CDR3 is TGCGCCAGCAGCTCGGACAGGCCCCAAGAGACCCAGTACTTC.

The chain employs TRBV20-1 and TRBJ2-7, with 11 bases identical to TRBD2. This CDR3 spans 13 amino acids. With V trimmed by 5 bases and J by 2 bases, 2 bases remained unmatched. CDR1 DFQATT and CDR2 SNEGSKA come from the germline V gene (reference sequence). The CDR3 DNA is TGCAGTGCTCTTAGCGGGGGGGCCTACGAGCAGTACTTC. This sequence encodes CSALSGGAYEQYF.

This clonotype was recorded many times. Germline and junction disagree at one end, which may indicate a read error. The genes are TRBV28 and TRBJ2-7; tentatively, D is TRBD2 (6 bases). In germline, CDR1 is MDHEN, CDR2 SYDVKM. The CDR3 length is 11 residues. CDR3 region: CASSTHRDWIF. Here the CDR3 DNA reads TGTGCCAGCAGTACCCACCGGGACTGGATCTTC. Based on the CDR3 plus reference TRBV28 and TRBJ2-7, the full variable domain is DVKVTQSSRYLVKRTGEKVFLECVQDMDHENMFWYRQDPGLGLRLIYFSYDVKMKEKGDIPEGYSVSREKKERFSLILESASTNQTSMYLCASSTHRDWIFGPGTRLTVT.

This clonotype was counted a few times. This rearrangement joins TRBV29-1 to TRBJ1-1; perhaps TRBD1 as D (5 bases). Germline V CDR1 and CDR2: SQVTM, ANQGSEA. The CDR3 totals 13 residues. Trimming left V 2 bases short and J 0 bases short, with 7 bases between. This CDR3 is CSVERQMNTEAFF. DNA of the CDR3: TGCAGCGTTGAAAGACAGATGAACACTGAAGCTTTCTTT. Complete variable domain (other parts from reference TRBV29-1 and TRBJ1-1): SAVISQKPSRDICQRGTSLTIQCQVDSQVTMMFWYRQQPGQSLTLIATANQGSEATYESGFVIDKFPISRPNLTFSTLTVSNMSPEDSSIYLCSVERQMNTEAFFGQGTRLTVV.

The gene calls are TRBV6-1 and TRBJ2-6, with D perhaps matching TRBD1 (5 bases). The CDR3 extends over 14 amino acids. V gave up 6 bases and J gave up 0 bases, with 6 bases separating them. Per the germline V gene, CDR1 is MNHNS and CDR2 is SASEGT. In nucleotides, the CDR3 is TGTGCCAGCAGGGACAACTCTGGGGCCAACGTCCTGACTTTC. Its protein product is CASRDNSGANVLTF.

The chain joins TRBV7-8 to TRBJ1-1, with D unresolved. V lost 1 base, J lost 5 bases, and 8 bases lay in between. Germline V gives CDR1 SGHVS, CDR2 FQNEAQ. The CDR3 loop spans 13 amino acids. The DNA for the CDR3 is TGTGCCAGCAGCTTAGATCTAAGAACTGAAGCTTTCTTT. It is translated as CASSLDLRTEAFF.

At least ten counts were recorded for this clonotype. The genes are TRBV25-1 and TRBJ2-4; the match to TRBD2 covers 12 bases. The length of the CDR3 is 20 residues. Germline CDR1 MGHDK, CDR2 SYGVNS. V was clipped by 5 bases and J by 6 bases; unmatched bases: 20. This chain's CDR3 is CASSRSGRGLAGGTRNIQYF. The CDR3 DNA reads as TGTGCCAGCAGTCGCTCAGGTCGGGGGCTAGCGGGGGGGACCAGAAACATTCAGTACTTC.

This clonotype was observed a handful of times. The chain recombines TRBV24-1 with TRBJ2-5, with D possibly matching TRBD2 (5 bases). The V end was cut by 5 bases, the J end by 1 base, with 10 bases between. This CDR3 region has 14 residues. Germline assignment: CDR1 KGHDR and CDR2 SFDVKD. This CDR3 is CATSGGQSQETQYF. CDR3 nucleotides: TGTGCCACCAGTGGAGGGCAGTCCCAAGAGACCCAGTACTTC.

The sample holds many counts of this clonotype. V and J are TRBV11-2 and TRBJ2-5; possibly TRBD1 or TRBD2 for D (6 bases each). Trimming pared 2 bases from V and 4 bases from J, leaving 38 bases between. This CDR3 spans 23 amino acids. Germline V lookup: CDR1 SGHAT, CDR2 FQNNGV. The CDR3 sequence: CASSLIRAPTGKALGGGRETQYF. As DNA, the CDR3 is TGTGCCAGCAGCTTAATTCGGGCCCCGACAGGAAAAGCGCTCGGGGGTGGGCGAGAGACCCAGTACTTC.

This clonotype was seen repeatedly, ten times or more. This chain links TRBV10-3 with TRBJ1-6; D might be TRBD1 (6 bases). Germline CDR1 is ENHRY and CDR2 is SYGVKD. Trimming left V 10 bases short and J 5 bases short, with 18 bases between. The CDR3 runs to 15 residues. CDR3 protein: CATAPRDKNNSPLHF. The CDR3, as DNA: TGTGCCACCGCGCCCCGGGACAAAAATAATTCACCCCTCCACTTT.

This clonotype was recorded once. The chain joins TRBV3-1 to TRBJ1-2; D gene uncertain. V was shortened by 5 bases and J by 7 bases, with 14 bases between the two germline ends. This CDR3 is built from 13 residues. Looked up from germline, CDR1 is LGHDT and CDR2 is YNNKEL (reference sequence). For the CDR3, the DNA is TGTGCCAGCAGCTACCGTGAGGGCTCTGGCTACACCTTC. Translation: CASSYREGSGYTF.

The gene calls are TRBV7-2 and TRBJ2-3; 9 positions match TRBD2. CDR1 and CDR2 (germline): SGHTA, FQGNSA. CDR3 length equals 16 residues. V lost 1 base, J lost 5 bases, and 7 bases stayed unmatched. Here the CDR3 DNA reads TGTGCCAGCAGCTTAGTTTGGGCGGGAGGGCTAGATACGCAGTATTTT. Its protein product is CASSLVWAGGLDTQYF.

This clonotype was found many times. CDR3 residues: CASSRNRVDHQPQHF. CDR3 nucleotide sequence: TGTGCCAGTAGTCGCAACAGGGTCGACCATCAGCCCCAGCATTTT. The chain joins TRBV19 to TRBJ1-5, with D possibly being TRBD1 (6 bases). Germline CDR1 is LNHDA and CDR2 is SQIVND (reference sequence). The ends were cut back, 5 bases at V and 5 bases at J, with 16 bases in the middle. CDR3 length: 15 residues.

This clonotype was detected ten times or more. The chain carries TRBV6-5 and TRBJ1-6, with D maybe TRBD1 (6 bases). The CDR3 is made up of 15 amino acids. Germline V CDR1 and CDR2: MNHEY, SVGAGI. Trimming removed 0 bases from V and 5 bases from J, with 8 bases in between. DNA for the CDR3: TGTGCCAGCAGTTACTCGGGGGGCGATAATTCACCCCTCCACTTT. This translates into CASSYSGGDNSPLHF.

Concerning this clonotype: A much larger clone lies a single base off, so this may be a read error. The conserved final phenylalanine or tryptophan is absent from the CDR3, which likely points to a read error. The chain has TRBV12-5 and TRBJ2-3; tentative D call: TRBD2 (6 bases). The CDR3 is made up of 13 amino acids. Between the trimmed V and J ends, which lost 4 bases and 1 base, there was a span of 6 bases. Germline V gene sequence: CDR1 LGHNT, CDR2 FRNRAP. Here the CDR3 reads CASGSGGTDTQYL. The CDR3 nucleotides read TGTGCTAGTGGTTCGGGGGGCACAGATACGCAGTATCTT.

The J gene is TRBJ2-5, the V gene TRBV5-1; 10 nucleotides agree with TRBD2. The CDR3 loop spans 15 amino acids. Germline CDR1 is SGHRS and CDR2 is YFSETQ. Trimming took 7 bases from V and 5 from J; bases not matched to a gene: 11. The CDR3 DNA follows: TGCGCCAGCCGGACTAGCGGAGGGAAAAGGGAGACCCAGTACTTC. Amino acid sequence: CASRTSGGKRETQYF.

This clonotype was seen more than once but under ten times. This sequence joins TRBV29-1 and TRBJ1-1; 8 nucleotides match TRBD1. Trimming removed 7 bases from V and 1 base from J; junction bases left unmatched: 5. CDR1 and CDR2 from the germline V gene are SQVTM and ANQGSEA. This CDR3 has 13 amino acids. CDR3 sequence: CSALDRGNTEAFF. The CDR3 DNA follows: TGCAGCGCACTCGACAGGGGGAACACTGAAGCTTTCTTT.

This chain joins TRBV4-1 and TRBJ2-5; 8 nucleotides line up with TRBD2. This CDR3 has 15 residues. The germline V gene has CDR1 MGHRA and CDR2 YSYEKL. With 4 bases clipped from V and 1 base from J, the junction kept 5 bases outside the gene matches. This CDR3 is CASSRLAGTQETQYF. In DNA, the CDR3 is TGCGCCAGCAGCCGGTTAGCGGGGACCCAAGAGACCCAGTACTTC.

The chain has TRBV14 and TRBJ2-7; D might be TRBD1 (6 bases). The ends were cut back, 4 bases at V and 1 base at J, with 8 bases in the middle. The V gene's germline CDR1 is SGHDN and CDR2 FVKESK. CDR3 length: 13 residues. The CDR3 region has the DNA TGTGCCAGCAGCCCAGACAGGTCCTACGAGCAGTACTTC. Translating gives CASSPDRSYEQYF.